The next 21 T cell receptor beta chains were all read from a single sample in a study of blood T cell repertoires in COVID-19. TCRdb keeps only in-frame clones here, not all; method: immunoSEQ multiplex PCR. The sample includes around 100,000 clones, roughly 88% of them seen just once. Sequenced sample: peripheral blood. These receptors were obtained from a woman between 65 and 79 years old with acute or convalescent COVID-19.

There are a few counts of this clone. This sequence joins TRBV5-1 and TRBJ1-6; the match to TRBD1 covers 9 bases. Trimming cost V 4 bases and J 9 bases; bases outside gene matches: 8. Germline CDR1 is SGHRS and CDR2 is YFSETQ. The CDR3 sequence is 15 residues long. The CDR3 DNA sequence: TGCGCCAGCAGCCGGGACCCGGGACAGGGTTCACCCCTCCACTTT. Translated, it gives CASSRDPGQGSPLHF.

This chain connects TRBV11-2 to TRBJ2-4; a possible D gene is TRBD1 (5 bases). The CDR3 runs 16 residues. Per the germline V gene, CDR1 is SGHAT and CDR2 is FQNNGV. V dropped 2 bases and J dropped 0 bases, with 11 bases sitting between them. For the CDR3, the DNA is TGTGCCAGCAGCTTAAGTATGGGGCTAGCCAAAAACATTCAGTACTTC. It encodes CASSLSMGLAKNIQYF.

The CDR3 region is CASNGQVLDSNQPQHF. The DNA for the CDR3 is TGTGCCAGCAACGGACAGGTTTTGGATAGCAATCAGCCCCAGCATTTT. The genes are TRBV21-1 and TRBJ1-5; TRBD1 is the table's D call and was not checked against the DNA. TRBV21-1 is designated a pseudogene. The CDR3 is 16 residues long.

The chain has TRBV30 and TRBJ1-1, with D tentatively TRBD1 (6 bases). V lost 4 bases and J lost 8, with 11 bases in between. Germline values: CDR1 GTSNPN, CDR2 SVGIG (reference sequence). CDR3 length equals 11 residues. DNA of the CDR3: TGTGCCTGGACCCAAGGGACAGAAGCTTTCTTT. The encoded protein is CAWTQGTEAFF.

The chain uses TRBV13 and TRBJ1-1; unclear D gene. V was trimmed by 0 bases and J by 4 bases, leaving 12 bases between them. Germline CDR1 reads PRHDT; CDR2 reads FYEKMQ (reference sequence). The CDR3 is 15 residues long. The CDR3 DNA sequence: TGTGCCAGCAGCTTAGGCTCAGTAATTCCCACTGAAGCTTTCTTT. Amino acids: CASSLGSVIPTEAFF.

The CDR3 DNA follows: TGCGCCAGCAGCTCCGGGACAGGGGACCTCTATGGCTACACCTTC. Translating it yields CASSSGTGDLYGYTF. The V and J genes are TRBV5-1 and TRBJ1-2; 10 nucleotides match TRBD1. From germline, CDR1 is SGHRS and CDR2 YFSETQ. J gave up 4 bases and V 3 bases, and 6 bases lay outside the gene matches. The CDR3 contains 15 residues.

The gene calls are TRBV5-1 and TRBJ1-1, with 7 bases aligning to TRBD1. Germline V CDR1 and CDR2: SGHRS, YFSETQ. V dropped 4 bases and J dropped 0; count of bases not matched to a gene: 6. CDR3 length: 15 residues. CDR3 bases: TGCGCCAGCAGCCGTACCGGACAGGTGAACACTGAAGCTTTCTTT. Its protein is CASSRTGQVNTEAFF.

The V call is TRBV2, the J call TRBJ2-5; 8 nucleotides agree with TRBD1. The CDR3 is 15 residues long. The J segment lost 5 bases and the V segment lost 6 bases, leaving 11 bases of the junction unmatched. CDR1 SNHLY and CDR2 FYNNEI come from the germline V gene. This CDR3 reads CASSDGHDRGETQYF. For the CDR3, the DNA is TGTGCCAGCAGCGACGGTCACGACAGGGGCGAGACCCAGTACTTC.

CDR3 in amino acids: CASSSGPSAGLFISPLHF. CDR3 nucleotide sequence: TGTGCCAGCAGCTCCGGGCCTTCTGCGGGCCTCTTCATTTCACCCCTCCACTTT. This sequence joins TRBV7-2 and TRBJ1-6; D is uncertain. The V and J ends lost 4 bases and 9 bases respectively, with 25 bases between them. The CDR3 loop spans 18 amino acids. Per the germline V gene, CDR1 is SGHTA and CDR2 is FQGNSA.

The chain carries TRBV6-5 and TRBJ2-5; TRBD2 might be the D (6 bases). The CDR3 has 14 residues. CDR1 MNHEY and CDR2 SVGAGI come from the germline V gene. Between the trimmed V and J ends, which lost 7 bases and 7 bases, there was a span of 19 bases. This chain's CDR3 is CASTGGLPQRTQYF. For the CDR3, the DNA is TGTGCCAGCACCGGAGGACTACCCCAGAGGACCCAGTACTTC.

V is TRBV7-2 and J is TRBJ1-5; the match to TRBD1 covers 7 bases. The germline V gene encodes CDR1 SGHTA and CDR2 FQGNSA. The CDR3 is made up of 19 amino acids. Trimming took 1 base from V and 2 from J; bases not matched to a gene: 14. The CDR3 nucleotides are TGTGCCAGCAGCTTAGAGGACAGGACAATCCCAATGGGCAATCAGCCCCAGCATTTT. Protein product: CASSLEDRTIPMGNQPQHF. The complete variable domain, with remaining parts taken from reference TRBV7-2 and TRBJ1-5, reads GAGVSQSPSNKVTEKGKDVELRCDPISGHTALYWYRQSLGQGLEFLIYFQGNSAPDKSGLPSDRFSAERTGGSVSTLTIQRTQQEDSAVYLCASSLEDRTIPMGNQPQHFGDGTRLSIL.

This rearrangement joins TRBV9 to TRBJ1-1; possibly TRBD1 for D (5 bases). Trimming stripped 2 bases from V and 3 bases from J, with 17 bases between. This CDR3 is 16 amino acids long. The germline gives CDR1 SGDLS, CDR2 YYNGEE. The CDR3 protein is CASSVLQGGGHTEAFF. In DNA, the CDR3 is TGTGCCAGCAGCGTGTTGCAGGGAGGTGGGCACACTGAAGCTTTCTTT.

The chain joins TRBV19 to TRBJ1-2; D remains unclear. CDR3 size: 13 residues. Germline V CDR1 and CDR2: LNHDA, SQIVND (reference sequence). V was shortened by 3 bases and J by 4 bases, with 9 bases between the two germline ends. The CDR3: CASSIGQFYGYTF. CDR3 coding DNA: TGTGCCAGTAGTATTGGGCAGTTCTATGGCTACACCTTC.

This clone has more than one count but fewer than ten. The chain carries TRBV18 and TRBJ1-1; D might be TRBD1 (5 bases). V lost 3 bases and J lost 11, with 16 bases in between. The CDR3 sequence is 13 residues long. Germline V gene sequence: CDR1 KGHSH, CDR2 LQKENI. CDR3 in DNA: TGTGCCAGCTCACCCCTCGCCGGGGGGATGGCTTTCTTT. Residues: CASSPLAGGMAFF.

This sequence joins TRBV18 and TRBJ1-2, with 10 positions matching TRBD1. Germline CDR1 and CDR2: KGHSH and LQKENI. V gave up 3 bases and J gave up 3 bases; unmatched junction bases: 1. This CDR3 has 14 residues. CDR3 sequence reads: CASSPDRGDYGYTF. The CDR3 nucleotides read TGTGCCAGCTCACCGGACAGGGGGGACTATGGCTACACCTTC.

This chain uses TRBV7-2 with TRBJ2-1, with TRBD2 identical over 9 bases. The ends lost 3 bases at V and 4 bases at J; junction bases unmatched: 4. Germline loops: CDR1 SGHTA, CDR2 FQGNSA. The CDR3 covers 15 residues. The CDR3, as DNA: TGTGCCAGCAGCTTGTCTAGCGGGGTGTACAATGAGCAGTTCTTC. Its protein product is CASSLSSGVYNEQFF.

V gene TRBV5-1 combines with J gene TRBJ2-3; a possible D gene is TRBD2 (7 bases). V dropped 7 bases and J dropped 2 bases, with 14 bases sitting between them. The CDR3 is 14 amino acids. From germline, CDR1 is SGHRS and CDR2 YFSETQ. The CDR3 DNA reads TGCGCCAGCGCAAAGGGGGGGGCCACAGATACGCAGTATTTT. As protein: CASAKGGATDTQYF.

V gene TRBV6-1 combines with J gene TRBJ1-5; no clear D. The CDR3 has 13 amino acids. Trimming pared 3 bases from V and 6 bases from J, leaving 9 bases between. The V gene's germline CDR1 is MNHNS and CDR2 SASEGT. The CDR3 DNA sequence: TGTGCCAGCAGTGACGGGGTAGGTCAGCCCCAGCATTTT. It specifies CASSDGVGQPQHF.

The rearrangement links TRBV7-7 to TRBJ2-3, with TRBD2 identical over 8 bases. Germline V gene data show CDR1 as SSHAT and CDR2 as FNYEAQ (reference sequence). V dropped 1 base and J dropped 2; count of bases not matched to a gene: 2. The CDR3 is made up of 15 amino acids. The CDR3 loop reads CASSLDGGVTDTQYF. In DNA, the CDR3 is TGTGCCAGCAGCTTAGACGGGGGGGTCACAGATACGCAGTATTTT.

This clone came up a few times. J is TRBJ1-2 and V is TRBV9; 7 positions match TRBD1. Germline lookup yields CDR1 SGDLS and CDR2 YYNGEE. J was trimmed by 4 bases and V by 4 bases; bases with no gene match: 10. The CDR3 runs to 15 residues. The chain's CDR3 is CASSPTTGAGYGYTF. CDR3 DNA sequence: TGTGCCAGCAGCCCCACTACAGGGGCGGGCTATGGCTACACCTTC.

J is TRBJ1-1 and V is TRBV29-1; the D is unclear. CDR3 length equals 12 residues. Trimming shortened V by 7 bases and J by 1 base, and 10 bases separated the two germline ends. Germline V gene data show CDR1 as SQVTM and CDR2 as ANQGSEA. The CDR3 is CSASFGNTEAFF. The DNA for the CDR3 is TGCAGCGCCTCGTTCGGGAACACTGAAGCTTTCTTT.